This entry concerns a single T cell receptor beta chain. Germline CDR1 reads SGHRS; CDR2 reads YFSETQ. The CDR3 spans 16 residues. Trimming took 4 bases from V and 0 from J, leaving 16 bases between them. The data were taken from a study of control samples from healthy donors and cancer patients. TCRdb keeps only in-frame clones here, not all; method: immunoSEQ multiplex PCR. Among about 120,000 clones listed, approximately 89% were seen once. This chain joins TRBV5-1 and TRBJ1-1, with D uncertain. Sequenced sample: blood. This TCR derives from a middle-aged man in good health. As DNA, the CDR3 is TGCGCCAGCAGCCCCGCGTTAGACGGCCTGAACACTGAAGCTTTCTTT. This gives the protein CASSPALDGLNTEAFF.